The 18 T cell receptor beta chains below all came from one sample that was sequenced in a study of blood T cells in healthy people across ages. A second PCR of 7 to 11 cycles used a sample-barcoded 5' primer and a J-beta primer mix. TCRdb redid the calling of the 5' RACE reads with MiXCR, one entry per CDR3 protein. The top ten hold just over 4% of the sample, which has approximately 1.5 million distinct CDR3 sequences, approximately 43% seen once. The specimen was blood. Receptors were obtained from a woman between 18 and 30 years old in good health.

The sample holds a few counts of this clonotype. The chain links TRBV20-1 to TRBJ1-6; tentatively, D is TRBD1 (6 bases). The CDR3 length is 11 residues. Per germline, CDR1 DFQATT and CDR2 SNEGSKA (reference sequence). The germline V and J ends were trimmed by 5 bases and 9 bases, with 8 bases remaining between them. DNA of the CDR3: TGCAGTGCTGTAGGGGGTTCACCCCTCCACTTT. This codes for CSAVGGSPLHF.

V is TRBV7-9 and J is TRBJ2-5, with TRBD2 matching over 9 bases. The J call could be wrong; TRBJ2-7 is a better fit for the DNA end. This CDR3 has 14 residues. The germline gives CDR1 SEHNR, CDR2 FQNEAQ (reference sequence). This chain's CDR3 is CASSSRVAGVEQYF. The CDR3 DNA is TGTGCCAGCAGCTCAAGGGTAGCGGGAGTCGAGCAGTACTTC.

This clonotype has more than one count but fewer than ten. The V and J genes are TRBV6-1 and TRBJ2-7; D is possibly TRBD2 (6 bases). The CDR3 is 14 residues long. CDR1 and CDR2 (germline): MNHNS, SASEGT. V was cut by 2 bases and J by 1 base, with 9 bases left in between. The CDR3 is CASSELRDSYEQYF. CDR3 coding DNA: TGTGCCAGCAGTGAACTGCGGGATTCCTACGAGCAGTACTTC.

V and J are TRBV3-1 and TRBJ2-3, with D maybe TRBD2 (6 bases). CDR3 size: 15 residues. CDR1 and CDR2 from the germline V gene are LGHDT and YNNKEL (reference sequence). The V end was cut by 4 bases, the J end by 4 bases, with 15 bases between. The DNA of the CDR3 is TGTGCCAGCAGCCTCAGACGTGCTAGCGCAGATACGCAGTATTTT. Amino acid sequence: CASSLRRASADTQYF.

On this clonotype: A junction boundary mismatches the germline segment, possibly from a read error. The V and J genes are TRBV7-9 and TRBJ1-4, with D unclear. Germline V gives CDR1 SEHNR, CDR2 FQNEAQ (reference sequence). The CDR3 covers 16 residues. The CDR3 nucleotides read TGTGCCAGCAGCTTAGCCCGTGTGGCAACTAATGAAAAACCGTTTTTT. It specifies CASSLARVATNEKPFF.

V gene TRBV5-5 combines with J gene TRBJ2-4; D remains unclear. From germline, CDR1 is SGHKS and CDR2 YYEKEE (reference sequence). The CDR3 extends over 13 amino acids. V was shortened by 4 bases and J by 6 bases, with 11 bases between the two germline ends. In nucleotides, the CDR3 is TGTGCCAGCAGCGTGGCCCGTGGAAACATTCAGTACTTC. It translates to CASSVARGNIQYF. The variable domain in full, with the rest retrieved from reference TRBV5-5 and TRBJ2-4, is DAGVTQSPTHLIKTRGQQVTLRCSPISGHKSVSWYQQVLGQGPQFIFQYYEKEERGRGNFPDRFSARQFPNYSSELNVNALLLGDSALYLCASSVARGNIQYFGAGTRLSVL.

This clonotype was found a few times. The V gene is TRBV7-2, the J gene TRBJ2-7; 11 bases fit TRBD1. The DNA end favors TRBJ2-5, so the J call may be wrong. The CDR3 has 14 residues. Germline lookup yields CDR1 SGHTA and CDR2 FQGNSA. The DNA for the CDR3 is TGTGCCAGCAGCCGGACAGGGGGCATAGAGACCCAGTACTTC. This gives the protein CASSRTGGIETQYF.

This clonotype has a count of ten or more. This CDR3 reads CASSPTGSYNEQFF. For the CDR3, the DNA is TGTGCCAGCAGCCCGACAGGCTCCTACAATGAGCAGTTCTTC. This chain links TRBV18 with TRBJ2-1, with a tentative D call TRBD1 (6 bases). V was pared by 8 bases and J by 0 bases, with 11 bases between. Germline values: CDR1 KGHSH, CDR2 LQKENI. The CDR3 is made up of 14 amino acids.

This clonotype was counted between two and nine times. The rearrangement links TRBV7-2 to TRBJ1-5; D remains unclear. The CDR3 sequence is 16 residues long. Trimming stripped 5 bases from V and 4 bases from J, with 18 bases between. CDR1 is SGHTA and CDR2 is FQGNSA in the germline V gene. CDR3 sequence: CASSIEPGRGNQPQHF. In DNA, the CDR3 is TGTGCCAGCAGCATAGAACCCGGACGGGGAAATCAGCCCCAGCATTTT.

The gene calls are TRBV11-2 and TRBJ2-1; 11 bases fit TRBD2. V lost 3 bases to trimming and J lost 0 bases; unmatched junction nucleotides: 13. The CDR3 contains 20 residues. Germline V gives CDR1 SGHAT, CDR2 FQNNGV. The CDR3 reads CASSFSPRIAGGSSYNEQFF. The CDR3 DNA follows: TGTGCCAGCAGCTTTTCCCCCAGAATAGCGGGAGGGAGCTCCTACAATGAGCAGTTCTTC. The full variable domain, its missing parts supplied by reference TRBV11-2 and TRBJ2-1, is EAGVAQSPRYKIIEKRQSVAFWCNPISGHATLYWYQQILGQGPKLLIQFQNNGVVDDSQLPKDRFSAERLKGVDSTLKIQPAKLEDSAVYLCASSFSPRIAGGSSYNEQFFGPGTRLTVL.

V usage is TRBV5-1 and J usage is TRBJ1-1, with D possibly matching TRBD1 (5 bases). V lost 4 bases and J 5 bases, leaving 21 bases between the germline ends. Germline loops: CDR1 SGHRS, CDR2 YFSETQ. This CDR3 is 16 amino acids long. The CDR3 nucleotides are TGCGCCAGCAGCAGGGACCTAGGAGGGATGGAGACTGAAGCTTTCTTT. Translated: CASSRDLGGMETEAFF.

V is TRBV6-2 or TRBV6-3 and J is TRBJ2-7; a possible D gene is TRBD1 (6 bases). This CDR3 is 15 amino acids long. From germline, CDR1 is MNHEY and CDR2 SVGEGT. With 6 bases removed from V and 0 bases from J, the gap between germline ends came to 15 bases. The CDR3 region has the DNA TGTGCCAGCAGAAAGACCGGGACACTCTCCTACGAGCAGTACTTC. Encoded protein: CASRKTGTLSYEQYF.

This clonotype came up a few times. CDR3 protein: CASSSPGAGSSYNEQFF. CDR3 nucleotides: TGTGCCAGCAGTTCCCCTGGGGCGGGTAGCTCCTACAATGAGCAGTTCTTC. The rearrangement joins TRBV28 to TRBJ2-1; D could derive from TRBD1 or TRBD2 (5 bases each). This CDR3 region has 17 residues. CDR1 is MDHEN, CDR2 SYDVKM, per germline. V gave up 4 bases and J gave up 0 bases, with 16 bases separating them. Based on the CDR3 plus reference TRBV28 and TRBJ2-1, the full variable domain is DVKVTQSSRYLVKRTGEKVFLECVQDMDHENMFWYRQDPGLGLRLIYFSYDVKMKEKGDIPEGYSVSREKKERFSLILESASTNQTSMYLCASSSPGAGSSYNEQFFGPGTRLTVL.

This clonotype showed up many times. The chain recombines TRBV5-1 with TRBJ2-1, with D maybe TRBD1 (5 bases). The germline V gene encodes CDR1 SGHRS and CDR2 YFSETQ. Trimming left V 0 bases short and J 5 bases short, with 12 bases between. The CDR3 has 15 residues. The CDR3 DNA follows: TGCGCCAGCAGCTTGGTCAGGTTAGGGGACAATGAGCAGTTCTTC. Translation: CASSLVRLGDNEQFF.

This clonotype was observed a handful of times. V is TRBV4-3 and J is TRBJ2-4; D remains unclear. V lost 2 bases to trimming and J lost 3 bases, with 5 bases between them. CDR3 length equals 13 residues. Germline V CDR1 and CDR2: LGHNA, YSLEER. CDR3 protein: CASSQNYKNIQYF. The CDR3, as DNA: TGCGCCAGCAGCCAAAACTACAAAAACATTCAGTACTTC.

This clonotype was seen only a few times. This chain connects TRBV7-6 to TRBJ1-5; unclear D gene. Germline CDR1 is SGHVS and CDR2 is FNYEAQ. Trimming took 5 bases from V and 4 from J, leaving 9 bases between them. This CDR3 contains 13 residues. The chain's CDR3 is CASSGDHNQPQHF. In DNA form, the CDR3 reads TGTGCCAGCAGCGGCGACCATAATCAGCCCCAGCATTTT.

The chain joins TRBV29-1 to TRBJ2-1, with D possibly TRBD1 on 5 matching bases. The J call could be wrong; TRBJ2-7 is a better fit for the DNA end. Germline CDR1 and CDR2: SQVTM and ANQGSEA. The CDR3 sequence is 18 residues long. The CDR3 spells CSVYPAARQSISYSEQYF. DNA of the CDR3: TGCAGCGTTTATCCCGCTGCTAGACAGTCCATCTCCTACAGTGAGCAGTACTTC.

The CDR3: CASSVGVYPNYGYTF. In nucleotides, the CDR3 is TGTGCCAGCAGTGTGGGGGTCTACCCCAACTATGGCTACACCTTC. The V and J genes are TRBV2 and TRBJ1-2, with D possibly matching TRBD1 (5 bases). V dropped 4 bases and J dropped 2 bases, with 14 bases sitting between them. The CDR3 is 15 amino acids. Germline V gives CDR1 SNHLY, CDR2 FYNNEI.